These 4 T cell receptor beta chains originate from one sample sequenced in a study of Tregs in tolerant kidney transplant recipients. The assay was immunoSEQ multiplex PCR, and TCRdb's table has in-frame clones only and misses some. The table shows tens of thousands of clones, with around 83% occurring only once. Sequenced material: CD4+ T cells from blood. The receptors derive from a human donor in good health.

The J gene is TRBJ2-3, the V gene TRBV5-4; either TRBD1 or TRBD2 may fit D (5 bases each). CDR1 is SGHNT, CDR2 YYREEE, per germline (reference sequence). The CDR3 totals 16 residues. V was pared by 4 bases and J by 5 bases, with 20 bases between. CDR3 sequence reads: CASSPDLGPRLDTQYF. CDR3 nucleotide sequence: TGTGCCAGCAGCCCCGACCTGGGACCTCGTCTAGATACGCAGTATTTT.

This clone was seen only once. This rearrangement joins TRBV7-2 to TRBJ2-3; 10 bases map to TRBD2. V lost 4 bases and J lost 8; bases outside the gene matches: 12. The CDR3 has 16 amino acids. Germline CDR1 is SGHTA and CDR2 is FQGNSA. CDR3 DNA sequence: TGTGCCAGCAGCTCCCAAGCTCAGAGCGGGGGGGGTACGCAGTATTTT. This codes for CASSSQAQSGGGTQYF.

CDR3 DNA: TGTGCCAGCAGAAGGGGGTACGAGCAGTACTTC. It encodes CASRRGYEQYF. V is TRBV6-1 and J is TRBJ2-7, with a tentative D call TRBD1 (6 bases). CDR3 length: 11 amino acids. The germline V and J ends were trimmed by 6 bases and 4 bases, with 7 bases remaining between them. Germline assignment: CDR1 MNHNS and CDR2 SASEGT.

The chain has TRBV6-5 and TRBJ1-2; maybe TRBD1 (5 bases). The length of the CDR3 is 13 residues. Trimming removed 6 bases at V and 6 bases at J, with 14 bases between. Germline loops: CDR1 MNHEY, CDR2 SVGAGI. The CDR3 region has the DNA TGTGCCAGCAGAAGGGACTCCCTTCATGGCTACACCTTC. This sequence encodes CASRRDSLHGYTF.